This T cell receptor beta chain was identified during a study of blood T cell repertoires in COVID-19. Study-wide background: Researchers got acute and convalescent COVID-19 samples from the United States, Italy and Spain.

Clones were sequenced by immunoSEQ multiplex PCR, and TCRdb holds only the in-frame ones, with some missing. The repertoire holds 75,000 to 95,000 clones, with approximately 70% as singletons. V lost 0 bases and J lost 4, with 8 bases in between. The germline CDR1 and CDR2 sequences are SGHDT and YYEEEE. The CDR3 has 14 amino acids. The clonotype originates from a woman between 55 and 75 years old in a cohort sampled during active or convalescent COVID-19. The sample consisted of peripheral blood. V is TRBV5-6 and J is TRBJ1-5; the D is unclear. CDR3 DNA sequence: TGTGCCAGCAGCTTGGTGGCGGGAAATCAGCCCCAGCATTTT. Its translation is CASSLVAGNQPQHF. The entire variable domain, with the rest obtained from reference TRBV5-6 and TRBJ1-5, is as follows: DAGVTQSPTHLIKTRGQQVTLRCSPKSGHDTVSWYQQALGQGPQFIFQYYEEEERQRGNFPDRFSGHQFPNYSSELNVNALLLGDSALYLCASSLVAGNQPQHFGDGTRLSIL.